This TCR beta chain stems from a study of blood T cell repertoires in COVID-19 (dated by TCRdb to 2018 to 2021). Describing the broader study: Collaborator samples came from the United States, Italy and Spain and covered acute and convalescent phases of COVID-19. The sample metadata nearly always contained a de-identified subject ID, COVID-19 status, age in years and sex. Where available, HLA class I and class II types were taken from metadata supplied by the sample provider and were not determined by assay-based typing. The prospective study material was composed of cDNA or gDNA derived from T cells, B-cell-depleted T cells, or PBMCs. Subjects who had been exposed to COVID-19, were actively infected with it, or had recovered from it provided the deeply sampled blood TCRbeta repertoires that made up the dataset. The repertoires were released in a freely available public database intended as a resource for research on the immune response to SARS-CoV-2. The samples were drawn from two sources: the first 160 participants of the ongoing ImmuneRACE study, and 1,000 to 1,500 subjects contributed by 6 global collaborators.

At one collaborating source in Seattle, patients were enrolled during active infection and were followed longitudinally through the course of disease. The collaborating institutions used their own protocols to collect whole blood in K2EDTA tubes. For TCRbeta analysis, collaborators shipped samples as frozen whole blood, isolated PBMCs, or DNA extracted from either of those sample types. As regards this clone: Its specific antigen is unknown. Base qualities are not recorded, but no much larger clone differs from it by a single base.

Study-wide conclusions, independent of this receptor: The amount of clinical and demographic metadata varied by source and participant and was provided uncurated.

TCRbeta CDR3 regions were amplified from genomic DNA by means of the immunoSEQ Assay, a bias-controlled multiplex PCR. As for the authors' bioinformatics: Within the assay, amplification of reference gene primers was used to estimate how many nucleated cells each sample contained. Sequence reads were collapsed and filtered to measure the absolute abundance of every unique TCRbeta CDR3 rearrangement. For each sample, productive Simpson clonality was calculated as the square root of Simpson's diversity index across productive rearrangements. In TCRdb, the immuneACCESS table is reduced to in-frame sequences with V and J assigned. These tables do not hold every clone; where another copy was compared, an unresolved V gene accounts for under half, and the others remain unexplained. That table is the source of V, J and clone size, and D and trimming were worked out from the DNA. Here the sample has 150,000 to 200,000 clones; 86% occur a single time. Jointly, the top ten make up 9.5% to 13% of the sample.

From the cysteine up to the phenylalanine, the CDR3 has a length of 14 residues. The retained sequence is limited to the CDR3, 42 bases, with the frame set at the first base. According to the germline V gene, CDR1 reads LGHNA and CDR2 reads YNFKEQ. A distance of 10 bases separates the germline ends of V and J, which lose 0 bases and 8 bases respectively. This receptor was identified in a woman in her sixties with COVID-19, enrolled during active disease. The sequenced material came from peripheral blood. The V gene is TRBV4-2 and the J gene is TRBJ1-4, and the D gene may be TRBD1, 6 bases matching. The DNA sequence reads TGTGCCAGCAGCCAAGACAGGGGTAAAGAAAAACTGTTTTTT. It specifies CASSQDRGKEKLFF.